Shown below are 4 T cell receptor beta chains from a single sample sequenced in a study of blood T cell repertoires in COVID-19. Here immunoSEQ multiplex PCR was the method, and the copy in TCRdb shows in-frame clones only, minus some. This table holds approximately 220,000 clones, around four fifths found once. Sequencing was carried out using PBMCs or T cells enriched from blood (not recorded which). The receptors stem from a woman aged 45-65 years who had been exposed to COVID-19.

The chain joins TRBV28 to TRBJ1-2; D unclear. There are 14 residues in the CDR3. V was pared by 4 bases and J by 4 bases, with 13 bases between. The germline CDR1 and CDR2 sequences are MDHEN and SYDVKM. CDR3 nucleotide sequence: TGTGCCAGCAGTTCCACCTTATACTTCTATGGCTACACCTTC. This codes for CASSSTLYFYGYTF.

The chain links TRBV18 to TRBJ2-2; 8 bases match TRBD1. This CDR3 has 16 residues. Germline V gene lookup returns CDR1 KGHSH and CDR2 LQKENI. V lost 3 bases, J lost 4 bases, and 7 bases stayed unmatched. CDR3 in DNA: TGTGCCAGCTCACCTGCGAGGACAGGGCGCACCGGGGAGCTGTTTTTT. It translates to CASSPARTGRTGELFF.

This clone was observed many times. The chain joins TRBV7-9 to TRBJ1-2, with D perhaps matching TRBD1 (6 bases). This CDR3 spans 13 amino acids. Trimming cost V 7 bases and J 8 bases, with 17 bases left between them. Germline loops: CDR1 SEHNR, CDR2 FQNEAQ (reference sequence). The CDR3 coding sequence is TGTGCCAGCACCGTAACAGGGTCCCAAGGCTACACCTTC. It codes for CASTVTGSQGYTF.

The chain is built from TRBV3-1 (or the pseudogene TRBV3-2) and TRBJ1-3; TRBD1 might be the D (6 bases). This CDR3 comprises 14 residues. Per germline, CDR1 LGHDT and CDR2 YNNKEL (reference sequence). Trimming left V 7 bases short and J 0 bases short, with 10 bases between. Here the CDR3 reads CASTRRGSGNTIYF. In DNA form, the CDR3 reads TGTGCCAGCACTCGCAGGGGCTCTGGAAACACCATATATTTT.